A selection of T cell receptor beta chains follows, all from one sample in a study of T cell changes during pregnancy in multiple sclerosis. TCRdb keeps only in-frame clones here, not all; method: immunoSEQ multiplex PCR. Here the sample spans approximately 90,000 clones, roughly 93% being singletons. Sequencing used peripheral blood, obtained in the third trimester of pregnancy. These receptors were collected from a female donor with multiple sclerosis, enrolled in a pregnancy study. Each CDR3 is given without its conserved first and last residue.

len,v_gene,CDR3aa
14,TRBV10-1,ASSELEIAGTGELF
11,TRBV19,ASSTGGNYEQY
13,TRBV7-2,ASSSQAGVGQPQH
15,TRBV9,ASSVAGGGVLYNEQF
11,TRBV11-1,ASSFSLTDTQY
13,TRBV5-1,ASSLEVAPAYEQY
12,TRBV7-9,ASSRQGGNQPQH
13,TRBV6-6,ASVSGADRTGGYT
15,TRBV28,ASSQRQGQSRYYGYT
13,TRBV19,ASSYRTGINTEAF
13,TRBV7-6,ASSLPYRENTEAF
14,TRBV5-6,ASSWMTSGDTDTQY
10,TRBV6-6,ATQGHSSAQY
13,TRBV7-6,ASSLDGRETGELF
15,TRBV27,ASSLVPTSGRSYEQY
14,TRBV5-1,ASSLVRTGLAYGYT
16,TRBV28,ASSSFRVLAGGPNEQF
14,TRBV2,ASSEALGQGENIQY
13,TRBV7-6,ASSPQGARSTEAF
12,TRBV27,ASSYSGGRIEQF
12,TRBV9,ASSVTHSNQPQH
16,TRBV4-1,ASSQAVVGRALGGELF
13,TRBV19,ASSIASSGIYEQY
11,TRBV9,ASGQGASYEQY
13,TRBV7-9,ASRPGSGERDTQY
14,TRBV6-1,ASSEAWAGSVYGYT
13,TRBV30,AWSGQGAGTGELF
14,TRBV13,ASSLGGRGAYNEQF
14,TRBV10-3,ATARTVAGNTGELF
11,TRBV5-1,ASRDRAGTEAF
9,TRBV2,ASSEGQIRF
11,TRBV2,ASKNRQDGELF